These 30 T cell receptor beta chains share one sample of origin, sequenced in a study of OX40 agonist ivuxolimab in advanced cancers. Clones were read by immunoSEQ multiplex PCR, and TCRdb kept only the in-frame ones, dropping some. Among approximately 68,000 clones, about 91% were seen once, and the ten largest hold 0.85% to 1.2%. The material was CD4+ or CD8+ T cells sorted from blood, obtained in a trial of the OX40 agonist ivuxolimab. The origin of the receptors is an adult with an advanced solid tumor such as melanoma, head and neck, liver or kidney cancer.

CDR3 DNA sequence: TGTGCCAGTAGTATAGATCACGGGGGCTCCTATAATTCACCCCTCCACTTT. This sequence encodes CASSIDHGGSYNSPLHF. This rearrangement joins TRBV19 to TRBJ1-6; TRBD1 is a possible D gene (5 bases). CDR3 size: 17 residues. Germline V lookup: CDR1 LNHDA, CDR2 SQIVND (reference sequence). V gave up 0 bases and J gave up 0 bases, with 9 bases separating them.

V usage is TRBV28 and J usage is TRBJ2-7; no reliable D call. Germline values: CDR1 MDHEN, CDR2 SYDVKM. The CDR3 sequence is 12 residues long. V dropped 7 bases and J dropped 2 bases, with 9 bases sitting between them. The CDR3, as DNA: TGTGCCAGCAACGGCGCGGCCTACGAGCAGTACTTC. Amino acids: CASNGAAYEQYF.

Regarding this clone: The sample holds other DNA sequences that translate to the same CDR3. The chain combines TRBV11-3 with TRBJ1-1; D is ambiguous. Germline-derived CDR1 and CDR2 are SGHNT and YENEEA. The V end was cut by 5 bases, the J end by 2 bases, with 9 bases between. CDR3 length: 13 amino acids. CDR3 nucleotides: TGTGCCAGCAGCACTGGGCCCAACACTGAAGCTTTCTTT. Translated: CASSTGPNTEAFF.

The chain carries TRBV9 and TRBJ2-3; D may be TRBD2 (5 bases). V lost 3 bases and J 2 bases, leaving 13 bases between the germline ends. From germline, CDR1 is SGDLS and CDR2 YYNGEE. The length of the CDR3 is 15 residues. CDR3 DNA: TGTGCCAGCAGCGCTAAGTGGACTGTCACAGATACGCAGTATTTT. Its protein is CASSAKWTVTDTQYF. Looking up the rest from reference TRBV9 and TRBJ2-3 gives the full variable domain: DSGVTQTPKHLITATGQRVTLRCSPRSGDLSVYWYQQSLDQGLQFLIQYYNGEERAKGNILERFSAQQFPDLHSELNLSSLELGDSALYFCASSAKWTVTDTQYFGPGTRLTVL.

The rearrangement uses TRBV7-9 and TRBJ2-2, with D possibly matching TRBD2 (6 bases). V was clipped by 2 bases and J by 4 bases, with 11 bases between them. Germline V CDR1 and CDR2: SEHNR, FQNEAQ (reference sequence). This CDR3 is built from 15 residues. CDR3: CASSLPATSTGELFF. The CDR3 DNA is TGTGCCAGCAGCTTACCAGCGACTAGCACCGGGGAGCTGTTTTTT.

Written as DNA, the CDR3 is TGCAGCGTTGAAGCCAGGGGCGAGACCCAGTACTTC. Translating it yields CSVEARGETQYF. The V gene is TRBV29-1, the J gene TRBJ2-5; TRBD1 is a possible D gene (6 bases). The CDR3 consists of 12 residues. Germline V lookup: CDR1 SQVTM, CDR2 ANQGSEA. V was trimmed by 1 base and J by 5 bases, leaving 8 bases between them.

This clone was seen a handful of times. The genes are TRBV20-1 and TRBJ1-1; D is ambiguous. The CDR3 consists of 11 residues. Germline values: CDR1 DFQATT, CDR2 SNEGSKA (reference sequence). V shed 5 bases and J shed 5 bases, with 9 bases lying between them. The CDR3 coding sequence is TGCAGTGCTCCCGATCAAACTGAAGCTTTCTTT. As protein: CSAPDQTEAFF.

V and J are TRBV7-8 and TRBJ2-5; D is uncertain. CDR3 length: 11 amino acids. Looked up from germline, CDR1 is SGHVS and CDR2 is FQNEAQ. Trimming removed 8 bases at V and 0 bases at J, with 4 bases between. The CDR3 is CASSNQETQYF. The CDR3 coding sequence is TGTGCCAGCTCAAACCAAGAGACCCAGTACTTC. The full variable domain, with the rest looked up from reference TRBV7-8 and TRBJ2-5, is GAGVSQSPRYKVAKRGQDVALRCDPISGHVSLFWYQQALGQGPEFLTYFQNEAQLDKSGLPSDRFFAERPEGSVSTLKIQRTQQEDSAVYLCASSNQETQYFGPGTRLLVL.

CDR3 nucleotides: TGTGCCAGCAGGACAGGCCCAAACACTGAAGCTTTCTTT. This gives the protein CASRTGPNTEAFF. The chain uses TRBV6-1 and TRBJ1-1; possible D gene TRBD1, 6 bases. V dropped 6 bases and J dropped 2 bases, with 10 bases sitting between them. Germline V gives CDR1 MNHNS, CDR2 SASEGT. This CDR3 comprises 13 residues.

The chain employs TRBV25-1 and TRBJ1-6; no clear D gene. This CDR3 contains 13 residues. V was pared by 5 bases and J by 9 bases, with 11 bases between. CDR1 is MGHDK, CDR2 SYGVNS, per germline. The CDR3 sequence: CASSFLPFSPLHF. DNA of the CDR3: TGTGCCAGCAGTTTTCTGCCCTTTTCACCCCTCCACTTT.

The chain carries TRBV19 and TRBJ2-7; 9 bases match TRBD1. Germline V gives CDR1 LNHDA, CDR2 SQIVND (reference sequence). V lost 5 bases to trimming and J lost 5 bases; unmatched junction nucleotides: 7. CDR3 size: 14 residues. The DNA of the CDR3 is TGTGCCAGTAGTTCTCTCGGGACAGGGAACGAGCAGTACTTC. Its protein is CASSSLGTGNEQYF.

The V gene is TRBV4-2, the J gene TRBJ1-4; weak D call: TRBD1 (6 bases). V gave up 1 base and J gave up 7 bases, with 10 bases separating them. The germline gives CDR1 LGHNA, CDR2 YNFKEQ. This CDR3 region has 14 residues. CDR3 region: CASSQGEGGEKLFF. For the CDR3, the DNA is TGTGCCAGCAGCCAAGGGGAGGGGGGTGAAAAACTGTTTTTT.

V and J are TRBV9 and TRBJ2-1; either TRBD1 or TRBD2 may supply D (5 bases each). V lost 3 bases, J lost 9 bases, and 13 bases lay in between. The germline gives CDR1 SGDLS, CDR2 YYNGEE. This CDR3 has 13 residues. This CDR3 reads CASSGGPLSEQFF. CDR3 bases: TGTGCCAGCAGCGGGGGACCACTTAGTGAGCAGTTCTTC.

This clone was seen more than once but under ten times. This chain uses TRBV5-1 with TRBJ2-2; D is perhaps TRBD1 (6 bases). Germline CDR1 reads SGHRS; CDR2 reads YFSETQ. CDR3 size: 16 residues. V gave up 2 bases and J gave up 5 bases, with 16 bases separating them. The DNA for the CDR3 is TGCGCCAGCAGCTTAGGGACAAACCTTGGGACCGGGGAGCTGTTTTTT. Protein sequence: CASSLGTNLGTGELFF.

The chain has TRBV2 and TRBJ2-1; D not certain. Deletions cut 2 bases from V and 5 bases from J, with 13 bases between. Per germline, CDR1 SNHLY and CDR2 FYNNEI. CDR3 length equals 15 residues. CDR3 nucleotides: TGTGCCAGCAGTGAAATCCTTAGCCCCCACAATGAGCAGTTCTTC. Amino acids: CASSEILSPHNEQFF. Combining the CDR3 with reference TRBV2 and TRBJ2-1 gives the whole variable domain EPEVTQTPSHQVTQMGQEVILRCVPISNHLYFYWYRQILGQKVEFLVSFYNNEISEKSEIFDDQFSVERPDGSNFTLKIRSTKLEDSAMYFCASSEILSPHNEQFFGPGTRLTVL.

V gene TRBV14 combines with J gene TRBJ2-7; D possibly corresponds to TRBD1 (6 bases). Per the germline V gene, CDR1 is SGHDN and CDR2 is FVKESK. CDR3 length: 12 residues. Trimming stripped 5 bases from V and 3 bases from J, with 8 bases between. The chain's CDR3 is CASSAQGYEQYF. The CDR3 DNA reads TGTGCCAGCAGCGCACAGGGCTACGAGCAGTACTTC.

The chain links TRBV7-3 to TRBJ1-1; D not certain. This CDR3 is built from 14 residues. Germline V gives CDR1 SGHTA, CDR2 FQGTGA. Trimming took off 5 bases at V and 0 bases at J, with 10 bases between the two ends. This CDR3 is CASSKIGVNTEAFF. The CDR3 region has the DNA TGTGCCAGCAGCAAAATTGGGGTGAACACTGAAGCTTTCTTT.

The rearrangement joins TRBV5-6 to TRBJ2-7; maybe TRBD2 (5 bases). Germline loops: CDR1 SGHDT, CDR2 YYEEEE. The CDR3 contains 11 residues. Trimming stripped 9 bases from V and 2 bases from J, with 9 bases between. CDR3 sequence: CATPRAYEQYF. DNA for the CDR3: TGTGCCACTCCGAGGGCCTACGAGCAGTACTTC.

The rearrangement joins TRBV30 to TRBJ2-6, with a weak D call TRBD1 (5 bases). Germline CDR1 is GTSNPN and CDR2 is SVGIG (reference sequence). The V and J ends lost 2 bases and 4 bases respectively, with 12 bases between them. The CDR3 totals 15 residues. The CDR3 nucleotides read TGTGCCTGGAGTACTCAGGGCAGCGGGGCCAACGTCCTGACTTTC. The encoded protein is CAWSTQGSGANVLTF.

The V and J genes are TRBV15 and TRBJ2-3; 7 bases are a match to TRBD2. The CDR3 length is 13 residues. The V and J ends lost 4 bases and 5 bases, in that order; junction bases with no gene match: 3. Germline lookup yields CDR1 LNHNV and CDR2 YYDKDF (reference sequence). CDR3 sequence: CATSNRGVDTQYF. The CDR3 bases are TGTGCCACCAGCAATCGGGGGGTAGATACGCAGTATTTT.

The chain combines TRBV6-4 with TRBJ2-6; D remains ambiguous. CDR1 is MRHNA, CDR2 SNTAGT, per germline. V lost 7 bases, J lost 0 bases, and 7 bases lay in between. CDR3 length: 14 residues. The CDR3 sequence is CASILCSGANVLTF. CDR3 DNA sequence: TGTGCCAGCATCCTTTGCTCTGGGGCCAACGTCCTGACTTTC.

The chain is built from TRBV10-3 and TRBJ2-3; 12 positions match TRBD2. In germline, CDR1 is ENHRY, CDR2 SYGVKD. The CDR3 totals 19 residues. V shed 8 bases, J shed 0 bases, and the junction held 15 bases outside the gene matches. The DNA for the CDR3 is TGTGCCATCCGATCAGCGTCTAGCGGGAGGGCCGGGAGCACAGATACGCAGTATTTT. This encodes CAIRSASSGRAGSTDTQYF.

The chain joins TRBV5-1 to TRBJ2-1, with 9 bases that match TRBD2. This CDR3 has 16 residues. Germline values: CDR1 SGHRS, CDR2 YFSETQ. V dropped 4 bases and J dropped 7; count of bases not matched to a gene: 12. CDR3 in amino acids: CASSISSGIMWNEQFF. CDR3 coding DNA: TGCGCCAGCAGCATATCTAGCGGGATTATGTGGAATGAGCAGTTCTTC.

This clone was picked up a small number of times. This chain connects TRBV14 to TRBJ1-1; no definite D call. The CDR3 is made up of 12 amino acids. Germline V gene sequence: CDR1 SGHDN, CDR2 FVKESK. The V end was cut by 5 bases, the J end by 0 bases, with 4 bases between. DNA for the CDR3: TGTGCCAGCAGCAAAATGAACACTGAAGCTTTCTTT. Protein product: CASSKMNTEAFF.

The chain carries TRBV29-1 and TRBJ1-1, with unresolved D. CDR3 length equals 11 residues. CDR1 is SQVTM and CDR2 is ANQGSEA in the germline V gene. V shed 3 bases and J shed 5 bases, with 7 bases lying between them. CDR3 DNA sequence: TGCAGCGTTGATTTGATAACTGAAGCTTTCTTT. Its protein product is CSVDLITEAFF.

The J gene is TRBJ2-4, the V gene TRBV6-6; no definite D call. Germline values: CDR1 MNHNY, CDR2 SVGAGI (reference sequence). The CDR3 length is 16 residues. Trimming removed 5 bases from V and 5 bases from J, with 19 bases in between. CDR3 in amino acids: CASSPRFDQVQNIQYF. The CDR3 nucleotides read TGTGCCAGCAGTCCCCGGTTTGACCAAGTCCAAAACATTCAGTACTTC.

This chain joins TRBV5-6 and TRBJ1-1; a possible D gene is TRBD1 (6 bases). The ends were cut back, 4 bases at V and 4 bases at J, with 20 bases in the middle. Germline V gives CDR1 SGHDT, CDR2 YYEEEE. The CDR3 loop spans 16 amino acids. The CDR3, as DNA: TGTGCCAGCAGCGTTCTGGGTGCAGGGGTTGTCACTGAAGCTTTCTTT. Translating it yields CASSVLGAGVVTEAFF.

V and J are TRBV19 and TRBJ2-4, with no clear D. Trimming removed 6 bases from V and 1 base from J, with 7 bases in between. The CDR3 contains 13 residues. Per germline, CDR1 LNHDA and CDR2 SQIVND (reference sequence). CDR3 protein: CASRAEAKNIQYF. The CDR3 DNA reads as TGTGCCAGTAGGGCGGAGGCCAAAAACATTCAGTACTTC.

A word on this clone: The same CDR3 can be traced to other DNA sequences in this sample. J is TRBJ1-5 and V is TRBV2; the D is unclear. The CDR3 contains 13 residues. The germline V gene encodes CDR1 SNHLY and CDR2 FYNNEI. The V end was cut by 9 bases, the J end by 0 bases, with 9 bases between. This chain's CDR3 is CASSGSSNQPQHF. CDR3 nucleotides: TGTGCCAGTTCGGGGAGTAGCAATCAGCCCCAGCATTTT.

V usage is TRBV5-1 and J usage is TRBJ2-2; tentative D call: TRBD2 (6 bases). Germline V gene sequence: CDR1 SGHRS, CDR2 YFSETQ. CDR3 length equals 14 residues. V was clipped by 3 bases and J by 6 bases, with 12 bases between them. The CDR3 reads CASSSQTSSGELFF. CDR3 bases: TGCGCCAGCAGCTCCCAGACTAGTTCCGGGGAGCTGTTTTTT.